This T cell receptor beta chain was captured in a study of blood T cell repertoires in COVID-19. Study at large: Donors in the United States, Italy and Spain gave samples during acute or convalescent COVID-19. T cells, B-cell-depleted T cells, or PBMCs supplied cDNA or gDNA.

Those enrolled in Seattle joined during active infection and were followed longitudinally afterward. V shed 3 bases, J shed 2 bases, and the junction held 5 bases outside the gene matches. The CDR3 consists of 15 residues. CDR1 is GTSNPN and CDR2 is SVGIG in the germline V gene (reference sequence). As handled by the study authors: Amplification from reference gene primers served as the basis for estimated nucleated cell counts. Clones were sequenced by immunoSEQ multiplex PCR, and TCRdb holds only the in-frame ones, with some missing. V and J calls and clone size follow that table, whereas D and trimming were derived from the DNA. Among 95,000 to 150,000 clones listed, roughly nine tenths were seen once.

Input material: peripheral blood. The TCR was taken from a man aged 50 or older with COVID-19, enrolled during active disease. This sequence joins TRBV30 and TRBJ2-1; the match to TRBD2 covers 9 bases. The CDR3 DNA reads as TGTGCCTGGAGAGCCTCTAGCGGGACCTACAATGAGCAGTTCTTC. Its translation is CAWRASSGTYNEQFF.